Below, 24 T cell receptor beta chains from the same sample are listed, as sequenced in a study of CD8+ T cells in alopecia areata. It was cDNA, reverse transcribed from extracted RNA, that served as the sequencing template. Here immunoSEQ multiplex PCR was the method, and the copy in TCRdb shows in-frame clones only, minus some. The sample has approximately 280,000 clones; roughly 60% are singletons. Treatment defined: oral pan-JAK inhibitor, 5-10 mg twice daily. The sample consisted of CD4+ T cells sorted from blood, taken at week 24, from a patient treated with tofacitinib. These receptors originate from a human donor with alopecia areata.

The rearrangement links TRBV9 to TRBJ1-2; D call uncertain. The ends were cut back, 0 bases at V and 4 bases at J, with 7 bases in the middle. The CDR3 spans 13 residues. The germline V gene has CDR1 SGDLS and CDR2 YYNGEE. CDR3 in DNA: TGTGCCAGCAGCGTAGAGGCCTTCTATGGCTACACCTTC. Its translation is CASSVEAFYGYTF. Complete variable domain (other parts from reference TRBV9 and TRBJ1-2): DSGVTQTPKHLITATGQRVTLRCSPRSGDLSVYWYQQSLDQGLQFLIQYYNGEERAKGNILERFSAQQFPDLHSELNLSSLELGDSALYFCASSVEAFYGYTFGSGTRLTVV.

The V call is TRBV7-2, the J call TRBJ2-3, with D perhaps matching TRBD2 (6 bases). Trimming took off 5 bases at V and 2 bases at J, with 14 bases between the two ends. The CDR3 sequence is 15 residues long. Germline lookup yields CDR1 SGHTA and CDR2 FQGNSA. The CDR3 region has the DNA TGTGCCAGCAGCCCAAGGGGACTTACCACAGATACGCAGTATTTT. Its translation: CASSPRGLTTDTQYF. The variable domain in full, completed from reference TRBV7-2 and TRBJ2-3, reads GAGVSQSPSNKVTEKGKDVELRCDPISGHTALYWYRQSLGQGLEFLIYFQGNSAPDKSGLPSDRFSAERTGGSVSTLTIQRTQQEDSAVYLCASSPRGLTTDTQYFGPGTRLTVL.

Details on this clone: Other DNA variants within this sample encode the same CDR3. The CDR3 reads CASSRQETQYF. In DNA, the CDR3 is TGTGCCAGCAGTCGTCAAGAGACCCAGTACTTC. J is TRBJ2-5 and V is TRBV6-5, with D unresolved. The CDR3 extends over 11 amino acids. The germline V and J ends were trimmed by 5 bases and 2 bases, with 3 bases remaining between them. CDR1 is MNHEY and CDR2 is SVGAGI in the germline V gene.

J is TRBJ2-3 and V is TRBV7-2; 8 bases line up with TRBD2. Trimming cost V 2 bases and J 8 bases; bases outside gene matches: 6. Germline CDR1 and CDR2: SGHTA and FQGNSA. CDR3 length equals 14 residues. The CDR3 DNA follows: TGTGCCAGCAGCTTAATTGAGCGGGGGACTACGCAGTATTTT. Its translation: CASSLIERGTTQYF.

The V gene is TRBV2, the J gene TRBJ1-1; D unclear. Trimming cost V 6 bases and J 1 base, with 12 bases left between them. CDR1 is SNHLY and CDR2 is FYNNEI in the germline V gene. The CDR3 runs 14 residues. CDR3 sequence reads: CASSWGNRNTEAFF. CDR3 in DNA: TGTGCCAGCAGCTGGGGAAACAGGAACACTGAAGCTTTCTTT.

This CDR3 is CASSSPLWDRYGYTF. The CDR3 DNA sequence: TGTGCCAGCAGTTCGCCCCTATGGGACCGCTATGGCTACACCTTC. The genes are TRBV28 and TRBJ1-2; weak D call: TRBD1 (5 bases). Per germline, CDR1 MDHEN and CDR2 SYDVKM. This CDR3 comprises 15 residues. V dropped 4 bases and J dropped 4 bases, with 16 bases sitting between them.

The chain uses TRBV4-3 and TRBJ2-3; 7 bases fit TRBD2. Germline CDR1 and CDR2: LGHNA and YSLEER. After removal of 6 bases from V and 3 bases from J, the junction contained 3 bases not matched to a gene. This CDR3 has 13 amino acids. In nucleotides, the CDR3 is TGCGCCAGCAGACTAGCGTTGACAGATACGCAGTATTTT. Amino acids: CASRLALTDTQYF.

CDR3 protein: CASSPVAGGADTQYF. The CDR3 DNA is TGTGCCAGCAGTCCCGTCGCGGGGGGCGCAGATACGCAGTATTTT. V gene TRBV27 combines with J gene TRBJ2-3; 8 positions match TRBD2. The CDR3 loop spans 15 amino acids. V dropped 5 bases and J dropped 4; count of bases not matched to a gene: 8. CDR1 and CDR2 (germline): MNHEY, SMNVEV (reference sequence).

J is TRBJ1-5 and V is TRBV28, with D maybe TRBD1 (6 bases). V was pared by 5 bases and J by 5 bases, with 10 bases between. Germline V gene data show CDR1 as MDHEN and CDR2 as SYDVKM. This CDR3 region has 13 residues. CDR3 bases: TGTGCCAGCAGTCCGGGGGCAGATCAGCCCCAGCATTTT. This codes for CASSPGADQPQHF.

This clone occurred a few times. At the DNA level, this CDR3 is encoded by other sequences in the same sample as well. The V gene is TRBV30, the J gene TRBJ1-2; 9 nucleotides agree with TRBD1. The CDR3 covers 13 residues. Germline-derived CDR1 and CDR2 are GTSNPN and SVGIG (reference sequence). Trimming removed 2 bases from V and 3 bases from J; junction bases left unmatched: 1. The DNA of the CDR3 is TGTGCCTGGAGTAGGGACAGGGACTATGGCTACACCTTC. Translation: CAWSRDRDYGYTF.

This clone has only a few counts. The gene calls are TRBV7-8 and TRBJ2-3, with 9 bases fitting TRBD1. Germline V gene lookup returns CDR1 SGHVS and CDR2 FQNEAQ. The junction had 13 bases not matched to a gene; V was cut back by 2 bases and J by 4 bases. The CDR3 runs 18 residues. CDR3 coding DNA: TGTGCCAGCAGCTTAAAGGGGTTTCGGGACAGGGACCCAGATACGCAGTATTTT. Its protein product is CASSLKGFRDRDPDTQYF.

The chain links TRBV7-2 to TRBJ1-6; no clear D gene. V shed 2 bases and J shed 10 bases, with 21 bases lying between them. The CDR3 spans 17 residues. Germline CDR1 and CDR2: SGHTA and FQGNSA. CDR3 sequence: CASSLRAGSPPGSPLHF. The CDR3 DNA is TGTGCCAGCAGCTTAAGGGCGGGCTCCCCCCCTGGGTCACCCCTCCACTTT.

The CDR3 nucleotides are TGTGCCAGCAGTTCACAGGGCGGCAACACTGAAGCTTTCTTT. This gives the protein CASSSQGGNTEAFF. The gene calls are TRBV2 and TRBJ1-1, with a possible D match to TRBD1 (6 bases). CDR3 length equals 14 residues. CDR1 and CDR2 from the germline V gene are SNHLY and FYNNEI. Trimming pared 5 bases from V and 2 bases from J, leaving 12 bases between. Variable domain in full (rest from reference TRBV2 and TRBJ1-1): EPEVTQTPSHQVTQMGQEVILRCVPISNHLYFYWYRQILGQKVEFLVSFYNNEISEKSEIFDDQFSVERPDGSNFTLKIRSTKLEDSAMYFCASSSQGGNTEAFFGQGTRLTVV.

This clone has a handful of counts. The sample has other DNA sequences that encode this CDR3 too. The rearrangement uses TRBV30 and TRBJ2-5; D unclear. This CDR3 region has 13 residues. Germline values: CDR1 GTSNPN, CDR2 SVGIG (reference sequence). V was shortened by 0 bases and J by 1 base, with 6 bases between the two germline ends. This CDR3 reads CAWSVRFQETQYF. CDR3 in DNA: TGTGCCTGGAGTGTACGGTTCCAAGAGACCCAGTACTTC.

This clone was seen only a few times. The J gene is TRBJ1-5, the V gene TRBV11-2; the match to TRBD1 covers 10 bases. The CDR3 sequence is 15 residues long. J lost 4 bases, V lost 4 bases, and 4 bases had no gene match. The germline V gene encodes CDR1 SGHAT and CDR2 FQNNGV. CDR3 sequence (DNA): TGTGCCAGCAGCTCGGGACAGGGGATAAATCAGCCCCAGCATTTT. Amino acid sequence: CASSSGQGINQPQHF.

A few counts support this clone. The chain links TRBV10-3 to TRBJ1-6; maybe TRBD1 (5 bases). This CDR3 contains 14 residues. Germline values: CDR1 ENHRY, CDR2 SYGVKD. V was trimmed by 9 bases and J by 10 bases, leaving 19 bases between them. The CDR3 sequence: CAMRAEGIRSPLHF. Here the CDR3 DNA reads TGTGCCATGAGGGCCGAGGGGATTCGGTCACCCCTCCACTTT.

This chain uses TRBV7-2 with TRBJ1-2; D gene unclear. Germline V gene lookup returns CDR1 SGHTA and CDR2 FQGNSA. V dropped 2 bases and J dropped 6 bases, with 13 bases sitting between them. The CDR3 extends over 14 amino acids. The CDR3 spells CASSLKSAGDGYTF. The CDR3 DNA follows: TGTGCCAGCAGCTTAAAGTCGGCCGGGGATGGCTACACCTTC. Supplemented by reference TRBV7-2 and TRBJ1-2, the full variable domain reads GAGVSQSPSNKVTEKGKDVELRCDPISGHTALYWYRQSLGQGLEFLIYFQGNSAPDKSGLPSDRFSAERTGGSVSTLTIQRTQQEDSAVYLCASSLKSAGDGYTFGSGTRLTVV.

This clone was counted between two and nine times. This rearrangement joins TRBV19 to TRBJ2-2, with TRBD1 identical over 8 bases. Germline V gene data show CDR1 as LNHDA and CDR2 as SQIVND (reference sequence). The CDR3 extends over 12 amino acids. The CDR3: CAGQGNTGELFF. The CDR3 DNA sequence: TGTGCTGGACAGGGCAACACCGGGGAGCTGTTTTTT.

This clone was counted a few times. The chain recombines TRBV28 with TRBJ2-7, with 8 positions matching TRBD1. Trimming at V came to 7 bases and at J to 6 bases, leaving 20 bases not matched to a gene. The CDR3 sequence is 17 residues long. Germline assignment: CDR1 MDHEN and CDR2 SYDVKM. CDR3 nucleotides: TGTGCCAGCACCGGCCCGGGACAGGCTGGAAGGTTGGGCGAGCAGTACTTC. It specifies CASTGPGQAGRLGEQYF.

This chain links TRBV27 with TRBJ2-3; tentatively, D is TRBD1 or TRBD2 (5 bases each). The CDR3 contains 15 residues. V gave up 6 bases and J gave up 1 base, with 14 bases separating them. Per the germline V gene, CDR1 is MNHEY and CDR2 is SMNVEV (reference sequence). For the CDR3, the DNA is TGTGCCAGCAGCTTTGCTCCGGGACGCACAGATACGCAGTATTTT. Encoded protein: CASSFAPGRTDTQYF.

The V call is TRBV4-1, the J call TRBJ2-3, with 9 bases aligning to TRBD2. CDR3 size: 15 residues. V trimming: 4 bases; J trimming: 3 bases; junction bases outside the gene matches: 5. CDR1 is MGHRA and CDR2 is YSYEKL in the germline V gene. The DNA of the CDR3 is TGCGCCAGCAGCCGGGCGGGGGGGCAAACAGATACGCAGTATTTT. Amino acid sequence: CASSRAGGQTDTQYF.

This clone was picked up a small number of times. V usage is TRBV5-1 and J usage is TRBJ2-5; 9 bases align to TRBD1. Trimming removed 3 bases from V and 0 bases from J; junction bases left unmatched: 3. The CDR3 is 15 amino acids. Germline V CDR1 and CDR2: SGHRS, YFSETQ. The CDR3 sequence: CASSWGDRDQETQYF. In DNA, the CDR3 is TGCGCCAGCAGCTGGGGGGACAGGGACCAAGAGACCCAGTACTTC.

This chain connects TRBV7-2 to TRBJ2-7; 10 nucleotides match TRBD1. The CDR3 extends over 16 amino acids. Trimming removed 4 bases from V and 4 bases from J; junction bases left unmatched: 10. In germline, CDR1 is SGHTA, CDR2 FQGNSA. The CDR3 nucleotides are TGTGCCAGCAGCTCCCCAATGGACAGGGGGATATACGAGCAGTACTTC. It translates to CASSSPMDRGIYEQYF.

The chain recombines TRBV7-2 with TRBJ1-2; 9 nucleotides line up with TRBD1. CDR1 SGHTA and CDR2 FQGNSA come from the germline V gene. J lost 5 bases, V lost 0 bases, and 4 bases had no gene match. This CDR3 contains 15 residues. The CDR3 loop is CASSLAGQGLYGYTF. The DNA of the CDR3 is TGTGCCAGCAGCTTAGCGGGACAGGGACTATATGGCTACACCTTC.